These 28 T cell receptor beta chains were all obtained from the same sample, sequenced in a study of blood T cell repertoires in COVID-19. TCRdb's copy holds only in-frame clones and misses some; the assay was immunoSEQ multiplex PCR. The sample lists about 92,000 clones; approximately 85% were seen once. The sample consisted of peripheral blood. These TCRs come from a human donor in a cohort sampled during active COVID-19.

The chain uses TRBV11-2 and TRBJ1-1; 9 bases match TRBD1. Germline lookup yields CDR1 SGHAT and CDR2 FQNNGV. The J segment lost 3 bases and the V segment lost 6 bases, leaving 8 bases of the junction unmatched. The CDR3 has 15 residues. CDR3 coding DNA: TGTGCCAGCAGGGCCACGGGACAGGGCCACACTGAAGCTTTCTTT. It codes for CASRATGQGHTEAFF.

CDR3 region: CASSIPEVPYEQYF. Here the CDR3 DNA reads TGTGCCAGTAGTATACCCGAGGTGCCCTACGAGCAGTACTTC. The chain recombines TRBV19 with TRBJ2-7, with unresolved D. Germline loops: CDR1 LNHDA, CDR2 SQIVND (reference sequence). The V gene lost 2 bases and the J gene lost 2 bases, with 10 bases spanning the gap. This CDR3 region has 14 residues. The whole variable domain, remainder taken from reference TRBV19 and TRBJ2-7, is DGGITQSPKYLFRKEGQNVTLSCEQNLNHDAMYWYRQDPGQGLRLIYYSQIVNDFQKGDIAEGYSVSREKKESFPLTVTSAQKNPTAFYLCASSIPEVPYEQYFGPGTRLTVT.

In nucleotides, the CDR3 is TGTGCCAGCTCACCAATACCCGGAGTGAATGGCTACACCTTC. This sequence encodes CASSPIPGVNGYTF. The chain joins TRBV18 to TRBJ1-2; D is uncertain. V lost 2 bases and J lost 6, with 13 bases in between. This CDR3 spans 14 amino acids. The germline V gene has CDR1 KGHSH and CDR2 LQKENI. The whole variable domain, remainder taken from reference TRBV18 and TRBJ1-2, is NAGVMQNPRHLVRRRGQEARLRCSPMKGHSHVYWYRQLPEEGLKFMVYLQKENIIDESGMPKERFSAEFPKEGPSILRIQQVVRGDSAAYFCASSPIPGVNGYTFGSGTRLTVV.

V is TRBV6-6 and J is TRBJ1-1, with D possibly matching TRBD1 (5 bases). Trimming pared 8 bases from V and 2 bases from J, leaving 9 bases between. Germline V lookup: CDR1 MNHNY, CDR2 SVGAGI (reference sequence). This CDR3 region has 12 residues. The CDR3 reads CASQGGNTEAFF. CDR3 DNA sequence: TGTGCCAGCCAGGGAGGAAACACTGAAGCTTTCTTT.

The genes are TRBV6-5 and TRBJ2-5; possibly TRBD1 for D (6 bases). Trimming pared 5 bases from V and 1 base from J, leaving 14 bases between. This CDR3 has 15 residues. Germline V gene sequence: CDR1 MNHEY, CDR2 SVGAGI. The CDR3: CASSPEGVLQETQYF. CDR3 in DNA: TGTGCCAGCAGTCCCGAGGGGGTCCTCCAAGAGACCCAGTACTTC.

The chain joins TRBV27 to TRBJ1-1; D possibly corresponds to TRBD1 (5 bases). Per germline, CDR1 MNHEY and CDR2 SMNVEV (reference sequence). V was cut by 8 bases and J by 0 bases, with 10 bases left in between. This CDR3 is built from 13 residues. The DNA of the CDR3 is TGTGCCAGCCATTTGGGGCTGAACACTGAAGCTTTCTTT. Residues: CASHLGLNTEAFF.

This clone was seen only a few times. The rearrangement links TRBV7-9 to TRBJ1-1; no definite D call. The V gene's germline CDR1 is SEHNR and CDR2 FQNEAQ (reference sequence). The germline V and J ends were trimmed by 6 bases and 4 bases, with 9 bases remaining between them. This CDR3 contains 12 residues. CDR3: CASRRSGTEAFF. For the CDR3, the DNA is TGTGCCAGCAGGAGAAGTGGCACTGAAGCTTTCTTT.

The chain couples TRBV7-2 to TRBJ2-7, with TRBD1 matching 9 bases. The CDR3 is 14 residues long. Trimming removed 5 bases from V and 5 bases from J; junction bases left unmatched: 7. Germline V gene lookup returns CDR1 SGHTA and CDR2 FQGNSA. CDR3 sequence: CASSVGTGLDEQYF. The CDR3 region has the DNA TGTGCCAGCAGCGTTGGGACAGGGTTGGACGAGCAGTACTTC.

The chain joins TRBV4-1 to TRBJ1-1; TRBD1 is a possible D gene (5 bases). CDR3 size: 13 residues. The germline V gene has CDR1 MGHRA and CDR2 YSYEKL. V dropped 4 bases and J dropped 4 bases, with 10 bases sitting between them. The CDR3 region has the DNA TGCGCCAGCAGCCGCGGGGCGAGCACTGAAGCTTTCTTT. This codes for CASSRGASTEAFF.

The chain is built from TRBV6-6 and TRBJ2-5, with TRBD1 matching over 7 bases. Germline assignment: CDR1 MNHNY and CDR2 SVGAGI (reference sequence). The CDR3 loop spans 14 amino acids. V trimming: 7 bases; J trimming: 2 bases; junction bases outside the gene matches: 7. The CDR3 loop reads CASNTEGQQETQYF. CDR3 in DNA: TGTGCCAGCAATACCGAGGGACAGCAAGAGACCCAGTACTTC.

This clone was recorded a few times. V usage is TRBV7-9 and J usage is TRBJ1-3; possible D gene TRBD1, 6 bases. In germline, CDR1 is SEHNR, CDR2 FQNEAQ (reference sequence). V was clipped by 7 bases and J by 4 bases, with 29 bases between them. This CDR3 is built from 19 residues. CDR3 amino acids: CASTRRRTAQGMGGNTIYF. The CDR3 nucleotides are TGTGCCAGCACCCGACGCCGGACGGCTCAGGGGATGGGAGGAAACACCATATATTTT.

This chain uses TRBV7-6 with TRBJ2-5, with 7 bases fitting TRBD2. The CDR3 covers 14 residues. Trimming took 3 bases from V and 6 from J; bases not matched to a gene: 7. CDR1 SGHVS and CDR2 FNYEAQ come from the germline V gene. The CDR3 sequence is CASSLRTSEKTQYF. For the CDR3, the DNA is TGTGCCAGCAGCTTGAGAACTAGCGAGAAGACCCAGTACTTC.

The chain employs TRBV6-2 or TRBV6-3 and TRBJ1-5, with D possibly TRBD1 on 6 matching bases. This CDR3 has 15 residues. Trimming removed 5 bases at V and 5 bases at J, with 16 bases between. From germline, CDR1 is MNHEY and CDR2 SVGEGT. This chain's CDR3 is CASSPRGQGDQPQHF. As DNA, the CDR3 is TGTGCCAGCAGTCCCAGGGGCCAGGGAGATCAGCCCCAGCATTTT.

The chain employs TRBV6-2 or TRBV6-3 and TRBJ2-7; 10 positions agree with TRBD1. This CDR3 spans 13 amino acids. J lost 3 bases, V lost 8 bases, and 4 bases had no gene match. Germline CDR1 is MNHEY and CDR2 is SVGEGT. CDR3 in amino acids: CASGRDRGYEQYF. In DNA, the CDR3 is TGTGCCAGCGGCCGGGACAGGGGCTACGAGCAGTACTTC.

The chain employs TRBV7-2 and TRBJ1-1; unclear D gene. The ends were cut back, 4 bases at V and 0 bases at J, with 6 bases in the middle. The CDR3 has 13 residues. Germline-derived CDR1 and CDR2 are SGHTA and FQGNSA. The CDR3 nucleotides are TGTGCCAGCAGCTCGGGTCTGAACACTGAAGCTTTCTTT. Encoded protein: CASSSGLNTEAFF.

The chain employs TRBV12-3 or TRBV12-4 and TRBJ1-2, with D unresolved. Trimming cost V 5 bases and J 8 bases, with 15 bases left between them. There are 13 residues in the CDR3. The CDR3 sequence is CASSMTNHRGYTF. The CDR3 DNA reads as TGTGCCAGCAGTATGACAAATCACCGGGGCTACACCTTC.

This clone was found once. CDR3 nucleotides: TGCAGTGCTAGTATCCCTAGCGGGGTTTACTACGAGCAGTACTTC. Translating it yields CSASIPSGVYYEQYF. The chain employs TRBV20-1 and TRBJ2-7; 9 bases are a match to TRBD2. Per germline, CDR1 DFQATT and CDR2 SNEGSKA (reference sequence). CDR3 length: 15 amino acids. The V and J ends lost 3 bases and 3 bases, in that order; junction bases with no gene match: 9.

The rearrangement links TRBV25-1 to TRBJ1-1; D gene uncertain. This CDR3 has 15 residues. The V end lost 1 base, the J end lost 0 bases, and 9 bases lay between the germline ends. Germline V gene lookup returns CDR1 MGHDK and CDR2 SYGVNS. CDR3 sequence (DNA): TGTGCCAGCAGTGAATGGGCAGGTATGAACACTGAAGCTTTCTTT. Translating gives CASSEWAGMNTEAFF.

This chain connects TRBV19 to TRBJ2-7; perhaps TRBD1 as D (5 bases). V was trimmed by 3 bases and J by 8 bases, leaving 8 bases between them. The CDR3 consists of 11 residues. Germline V gene lookup returns CDR1 LNHDA and CDR2 SQIVND (reference sequence). This chain's CDR3 is CASSIQGKQYF. The CDR3 DNA follows: TGTGCCAGTAGTATCCAGGGCAAGCAGTACTTC.

This clone was recorded a few times. The chain has TRBV15 and TRBJ1-4; a possible D gene is TRBD1 (6 bases). V gave up 4 bases and J gave up 9 bases, with 12 bases separating them. CDR3 length equals 13 residues. CDR1 and CDR2 (germline): LNHNV, YYDKDF (reference sequence). CDR3 DNA: TGTGCCACCAGCACCATGACAGGCAAAAAACTGTTTTTT. This sequence encodes CATSTMTGKKLFF.

The CDR3 DNA sequence: TGTGCCTGGAAGGGACTCCGCTACGAGCAGTACTTC. Translated: CAWKGLRYEQYF. This chain joins TRBV30 and TRBJ2-7; perhaps TRBD2 as D (6 bases). Trimming removed 4 bases at V and 3 bases at J, with 10 bases between. CDR3 length: 12 residues. Germline assignment: CDR1 GTSNPN and CDR2 SVGIG (reference sequence).

The rearrangement links TRBV14 to TRBJ1-3; no definite D call. From germline, CDR1 is SGHDN and CDR2 FVKESK. Trimming cost V 5 bases and J 0 bases, with 20 bases left between them. The CDR3 runs to 18 residues. The CDR3 coding sequence is TGTGCCAGCAGCTTTCTCCCGATGGAGGCGAACTCTGGAAACACCATATATTTT. Protein: CASSFLPMEANSGNTIYF.

V and J are TRBV6-5 and TRBJ1-2; no clear D gene. Germline V gene sequence: CDR1 MNHEY, CDR2 SVGAGI. The length of the CDR3 is 14 residues. Trimming stripped 7 bases from V and 3 bases from J, with 15 bases between. As DNA, the CDR3 is TGTGCCAGCACCCCAGGCAGTGAGCACTATGGCTACACCTTC. Translation: CASTPGSEHYGYTF.

The rearrangement links TRBV28 to TRBJ2-2, with 7 nucleotides matching TRBD1. The CDR3 sequence is 17 residues long. V lost 5 bases to trimming and J lost 1 base; unmatched junction nucleotides: 10. Germline values: CDR1 MDHEN, CDR2 SYDVKM. CDR3 loop: CASSTIRTGRNTGELFF. For the CDR3, the DNA is TGTGCCAGCAGTACAATACGGACAGGACGGAACACCGGGGAGCTGTTTTTT.

The table lists this clone with a count of one. The chain combines TRBV1 with TRBJ1-4; the D call of TRBD1 is as the table states it, not checked on the DNA. TRBV1 is marked as a pseudogene. CDR3 length: 17 residues. This chain's CDR3 is CTIITGSSTATNEKLFF. The CDR3 nucleotides are TGCACCATTATAACAGGGTCCTCCACTGCAACTAATGAAAAACTGTTTTTT.

The J gene is TRBJ1-2, the V gene TRBV28; D call uncertain. The germline gives CDR1 MDHEN, CDR2 SYDVKM. This CDR3 has 14 residues. V lost 3 bases, J lost 4 bases, and 12 bases lay in between. The CDR3 region has the DNA TGTGCCAGCAGTTTGTCTTCCGGACTCTATGGCTACACCTTC. Amino acid sequence: CASSLSSGLYGYTF.

This sequence joins TRBV6-5 and TRBJ2-2; D is possibly TRBD1 (5 bases). Germline loops: CDR1 MNHEY, CDR2 SVGAGI. This CDR3 region has 14 residues. The V gene lost 2 bases and the J gene lost 5 bases, with 9 bases spanning the gap. The chain's CDR3 is CASSYNGATGELFF. DNA for the CDR3: TGTGCCAGCAGTTACAATGGGGCGACCGGGGAGCTGTTTTTT.

This chain uses TRBV5-4 with TRBJ2-2; 11 bases are shared with TRBD2. Trimming cost V 0 bases and J 3 bases; bases outside gene matches: 7. In germline, CDR1 is SGHNT, CDR2 YYREEE (reference sequence). The CDR3 consists of 18 residues. The CDR3 loop reads CASSLGTSGRLDTGELFF. Here the CDR3 DNA reads TGTGCCAGCAGCTTGGGTACTAGCGGGAGACTGGACACCGGGGAGCTGTTTTTT.